This is a list of T cell receptor beta chains from one sample in a study of T cells in Graves' hyperthyroidism and ophthalmopathy. TCRdb called the multiplex PCR reads again in MiXCR, with one record for every CDR3 protein. The sample holds about 150,000 distinct CDR3 sequences, roughly a fifth seen once. Material: blood. These receptors all stem from a woman between 45 and 60 years old with Graves' hyperthyroidism that later progressed to Graves' ophthalmopathy. CDR3s include the opening cysteine and the closing phenylalanine or tryptophan. Each record gives: clone size, D gene, J gene, V gene, CDR3 protein, CDR3 DNA. D genes are given only for firm matches. Size values are once, few and many counts, or a class for expanded clones, and some rows have none.

clone size: -
D gene: TRBD1
J gene: TRBJ2-6
V gene: TRBV19
CDR3 protein: CASSWGQGSGANVLTF
CDR3 DNA: TGTGCCAGTAGTTGGGGACAGGGGTCCGGGGCCAACGTCCTGACTTTC

clone size: many
D gene: -
J gene: TRBJ1-2
V gene: TRBV6-1
CDR3 protein: CASTSRRGDYGYTF
CDR3 DNA: TGTGCCAGCACCTCGCGGAGGGGTGATTATGGCTACACCTTC

clone size: many
D gene: -
J gene: TRBJ2-3
V gene: TRBV2
CDR3 protein: CASSSSDTQYF
CDR3 DNA: TGTGCCAGCAGTTCGTCGGATACGCAGTATTTT

clone size: few
D gene: -
J gene: TRBJ1-1
V gene: TRBV27
CDR3 protein: CASSELDSNAEAFF
CDR3 DNA: TGTGCCAGCAGCGAACTGGACTCAAACGCTGAAGCTTTCTTT

clone size: many
D gene: -
J gene: TRBJ1-1
V gene: TRBV5-5
CDR3 protein: CASSSPAHLTNTEAFF
CDR3 DNA: TGTGCCAGCAGCTCCCCCGCCCACCTGACGAACACTGAAGCTTTCTTT

clone size: -
D gene: -
J gene: TRBJ2-3
V gene: TRBV18
CDR3 protein: CASSPDSRALLTDTQYF
CDR3 DNA: TGTGCCAGCTCACCAGACTCCAGGGCACTCCTCACAGATACGCAGTATTTT

clone size: many
D gene: TRBD1
J gene: TRBJ2-7
V gene: TRBV7-2
CDR3 protein: CASSLSGTGFSGSTYEQYF
CDR3 DNA: TGTGCCAGCAGCTTAAGTGGGACAGGCTTTAGCGGCTCAACCTACGAGCAGTACTTC

clone size: many
D gene: -
J gene: TRBJ1-1
V gene: TRBV7-9
CDR3 protein: CASSLWDPGAFF
CDR3 DNA: TGTGCCAGCAGCTTATGGGACCCAGGAGCTTTCTTT

clone size: -
D gene: TRBD1
J gene: TRBJ2-1
V gene: TRBV6-2/TRBV6-3
CDR3 protein: CASSNGQGGNEQFF
CDR3 DNA: TGTGCCAGCAGTAACGGACAGGGGGGAAATGAGCAGTTCTTC

clone size: many
D gene: TRBD1
J gene: TRBJ1-4
V gene: TRBV11-2
CDR3 protein: CASSLGTGTNEKLFF
CDR3 DNA: TGTGCCAGCAGCTTAGGGACAGGCACTAATGAAAAACTGTTTTTT

clone size: -
D gene: -
J gene: TRBJ2-1
V gene: TRBV2
CDR3 protein: CASRVLYNEQFF
CDR3 DNA: TGTGCCAGCCGGGTCTTATACAATGAGCAGTTCTTC

clone size: few
D gene: -
J gene: TRBJ2-5
V gene: TRBV19
CDR3 protein: CASSPMSEETQYF
CDR3 DNA: TGTGCCAGTAGTCCCATGAGCGAGGAGACCCAGTACTTC

clone size: many
D gene: -
J gene: TRBJ1-2
V gene: TRBV7-2
CDR3 protein: CASSPKAIGYTF
CDR3 DNA: TGTGCCAGCAGTCCTAAGGCGATTGGCTACACCTTC

clone size: many
D gene: -
J gene: TRBJ1-5
V gene: TRBV7-9
CDR3 protein: CASSSVGGQPQHF
CDR3 DNA: TGTGCCAGCAGCTCCGTTGGCGGTCAGCCCCAGCATTTT

clone size: -
D gene: -
J gene: TRBJ2-1
V gene: TRBV20-1
CDR3 protein: CSARDGDLGRNEQFF
CDR3 DNA: TGCAGTGCTAGAGATGGGGACTTGGGCAGGAATGAGCAGTTCTTC

clone size: few
D gene: -
J gene: TRBJ1-4
V gene: TRBV4-1
CDR3 protein: CASSQAGQRGEKLFF
CDR3 DNA: TGCGCCAGCAGCCAAGCCGGGCAGAGGGGTGAAAAACTGTTTTTT

clone size: -
D gene: -
J gene: TRBJ2-6
V gene: TRBV5-1
CDR3 protein: CASSLERRVSGANVLTF
CDR3 DNA: TGTGCCAGCAGCTTGGAACGCCGGGTCTCTGGGGCCAACGTCCTGACTTTC

clone size: -
D gene: -
J gene: TRBJ1-1
V gene: TRBV29-1
CDR3 protein: CSVPDTGPDEAFF
CDR3 DNA: TGCAGCGTCCCTGACACCGGTCCTGATGAAGCTTTCTTT

clone size: many
D gene: -
J gene: TRBJ2-2
V gene: TRBV5-1
CDR3 protein: CASSLTDSNTGELFF
CDR3 DNA: TGCGCCAGCAGCTTGACGGACTCAAACACCGGGGAGCTGTTTTTT